Following are 26 T cell receptor beta chains from one sample sequenced in a study of PD-1 blockade in classical Hodgkin lymphoma. Noted time point: cycle 4 day 1 (C4D1), after less than seven weeks of nivolumab. All patients experienced relapse after autologous stem cell transplantation, and brentuximab vedotin exposure was variable. Sequencing used immunoSEQ multiplex PCR; TCRdb keeps in-frame clones, though not all of them. The sample has 90,000 to 140,000 clones; approximately 89% are singletons. Material: peripheral blood mononuclear cells (PBMCs), obtained before the fourth cycle of nivolumab. These receptors came from a human donor with classical Hodgkin lymphoma.

The chain links TRBV25-1 to TRBJ1-3, with D maybe TRBD1 (5 bases). Germline V lookup: CDR1 MGHDK, CDR2 SYGVNS. This CDR3 has 13 amino acids. V lost 4 bases to trimming and J lost 6 bases, with 10 bases between them. This chain's CDR3 is CASSGWGENTIYF. The CDR3 coding sequence is TGTGCCAGCAGTGGCTGGGGCGAAAACACCATATATTTT.

This clone has only one observation. This rearrangement joins TRBV28 to TRBJ1-5; the D gene is possibly TRBD1 (6 bases). The CDR3 runs to 14 residues. Germline V gene lookup returns CDR1 MDHEN and CDR2 SYDVKM. V shed 5 bases and J shed 7 bases, with 15 bases lying between them. The DNA for the CDR3 is TGTGCCAGCAGTAGCCAGGGGTCAAGACAGCCCCAGCATTTT. The encoded protein is CASSSQGSRQPQHF.

This chain uses TRBV4-1 with TRBJ2-7; the match to TRBD2 covers 9 bases. This CDR3 comprises 17 residues. Germline V lookup: CDR1 MGHRA, CDR2 YSYEKL. J was trimmed by 3 bases and V by 3 bases; bases with no gene match: 12. DNA of the CDR3: TGCGCCAGCAGCCATCCCACCACTAGCGGGTCCAACTACGAGCAGTACTTC. It specifies CASSHPTTSGSNYEQYF.

The rearrangement joins TRBV4-1 to TRBJ2-1; 12 bases are shared with TRBD2. Germline V gives CDR1 MGHRA, CDR2 YSYEKL. The J segment lost 10 bases and the V segment lost 3 bases, leaving 7 bases of the junction unmatched. The CDR3 runs to 15 residues. CDR3 sequence (DNA): TGCGCCAGCAGCCAGAGCCTAGCGGGAGGGAGGGAGCAGTTCTTC. It is translated as CASSQSLAGGREQFF.

This sequence joins TRBV27 and TRBJ2-5, with TRBD2 identical over 7 bases. V was clipped by 2 bases and J by 5 bases; unmatched bases: 14. CDR3 length equals 17 residues. Germline-derived CDR1 and CDR2 are MNHEY and SMNVEV (reference sequence). In DNA form, the CDR3 reads TGTGCCAGCAGTTTAACCCCCACGGGGCTAGCGGTGGAGACCCAGTACTTC. Amino acid sequence: CASSLTPTGLAVETQYF.

The chain has TRBV19 and TRBJ2-4; TRBD1 is a possible D gene (5 bases). Germline V CDR1 and CDR2: LNHDA, SQIVND (reference sequence). V dropped 5 bases and J dropped 6 bases, with 14 bases sitting between them. This CDR3 region has 14 residues. The CDR3 coding sequence is TGTGCCAGTAGTGCGGCAGTTCAGGGAAACATTCAGTACTTC. Residues: CASSAAVQGNIQYF.

V is TRBV30 and J is TRBJ2-1; D not resolved. Germline V lookup: CDR1 GTSNPN, CDR2 SVGIG (reference sequence). The CDR3 length is 11 residues. The V gene lost 0 bases and the J gene lost 7 bases, with 4 bases spanning the gap. This chain's CDR3 is CAWSVGNEQFF. For the CDR3, the DNA is TGTGCCTGGAGTGTAGGGAATGAGCAGTTCTTC. The whole variable domain, filled in from reference TRBV30 and TRBJ2-1, reads SQTIHQWPATLVQPVGSPLSLECTVEGTSNPNLYWYRQAAGRGLQLLFYSVGIGQISSEVPQNLSASRPQDRQFILSSKKLLLSDSGFYLCAWSVGNEQFFGPGTRLTVL.

The chain combines TRBV5-1 with TRBJ1-1; unclear D gene. Germline CDR1 and CDR2: SGHRS and YFSETQ. V was pared by 4 bases and J by 3 bases, with 10 bases between. The CDR3 loop spans 13 amino acids. In DNA form, the CDR3 reads TGCGCCAGCAGCCCCGTCGGGGACACTGAAGCTTTCTTT. The encoded protein is CASSPVGDTEAFF.

This chain links TRBV7-9 with TRBJ2-5; D gene unclear. Trimming removed 5 bases from V and 2 bases from J, with 6 bases in between. Germline assignment: CDR1 SEHNR and CDR2 FQNEAQ (reference sequence). The CDR3 length is 12 residues. The chain's CDR3 is CASSPPQETQYF. CDR3 nucleotide sequence: TGTGCCAGCAGCCCCCCACAAGAGACCCAGTACTTC.

The chain carries TRBV5-1 and TRBJ1-5; 10 bases are a match to TRBD1. Germline CDR1 reads SGHRS; CDR2 reads YFSETQ. The CDR3 contains 15 residues. V shed 4 bases, J shed 2 bases, and the junction held 3 bases outside the gene matches. This chain's CDR3 is CASSLTGGGNQPQHF. CDR3 nucleotides: TGCGCCAGCAGCCTGACAGGGGGCGGCAATCAGCCCCAGCATTTT.

The V gene is TRBV4-1, the J gene TRBJ2-3; TRBD2 matches 8 bases. This CDR3 has 16 residues. The germline V gene encodes CDR1 MGHRA and CDR2 YSYEKL. V dropped 0 bases and J dropped 4; count of bases not matched to a gene: 6. CDR3 sequence: CASSQDSSGLADTQYF. CDR3 coding DNA: TGCGCCAGCAGCCAAGACTCTAGCGGGCTGGCAGATACGCAGTATTTT.

For the CDR3, the DNA is TGCAGCGTTTGGGCAGCCCCGGGTGAGCAGTACTTC. It encodes CSVWAAPGEQYF. The gene calls are TRBV29-1 and TRBJ2-7; no clear D gene. V lost 5 bases and J lost 7, with 15 bases in between. Germline CDR1 is SQVTM and CDR2 is ANQGSEA. The length of the CDR3 is 12 residues.

The J gene is TRBJ1-2, the V gene TRBV25-1; 7 bases map to TRBD1. Trimming took 4 bases from V and 8 from J; bases not matched to a gene: 16. This CDR3 is 16 amino acids long. Per germline, CDR1 MGHDK and CDR2 SYGVNS. As DNA, the CDR3 is TGTGCCAGCAGTGTTGGGACAGCTGGAATCGGGCGCGGCTACACCTTC. It is translated as CASSVGTAGIGRGYTF.

The chain couples TRBV7-8 to TRBJ1-2, with D uncertain. Trimming pared 5 bases from V and 10 bases from J, leaving 17 bases between. Germline V gives CDR1 SGHVS, CDR2 FQNEAQ. The CDR3 runs to 13 residues. CDR3 DNA sequence: TGTGCCAGCAGCCCCACTTCCCTGACTTACTACACCTTC. Its translation is CASSPTSLTYYTF.

The rearrangement joins TRBV5-1 to TRBJ1-2; D perhaps matches TRBD1 (6 bases). CDR3 size: 13 residues. Germline V gene lookup returns CDR1 SGHRS and CDR2 YFSETQ. Trimming pared 2 bases from V and 6 bases from J, leaving 11 bases between. The CDR3 DNA reads TGCGCCAGCAGCTTTCGGCAGGGGCATGGCTACACCTTC. Amino acids: CASSFRQGHGYTF.

This chain joins TRBV5-1 and TRBJ2-7; a weak D match, TRBD1 (5 bases). V shed 4 bases and J shed 2 bases, with 16 bases lying between them. The CDR3 is made up of 15 amino acids. Germline lookup yields CDR1 SGHRS and CDR2 YFSETQ. The CDR3 protein is CASSADTTWPYEQYF. CDR3 bases: TGCGCCAGCAGCGCGGACACCACTTGGCCCTACGAGCAGTACTTC.

The chain has TRBV11-2 and TRBJ2-6; 10 nucleotides line up with TRBD1. Trimming cost V 3 bases and J 2 bases; bases outside gene matches: 7. Germline V gene lookup returns CDR1 SGHAT and CDR2 FQNNGV. The length of the CDR3 is 18 residues. CDR3 region: CASSFSGTGAAGANVLTF. The CDR3 DNA follows: TGTGCCAGCAGCTTCTCCGGGACAGGGGCTGCTGGGGCCAACGTCCTGACTTTC. Filled out from reference TRBV11-2 and TRBJ2-6, the complete variable domain reads EAGVAQSPRYKIIEKRQSVAFWCNPISGHATLYWYQQILGQGPKLLIQFQNNGVVDDSQLPKDRFSAERLKGVDSTLKIQPAKLEDSAVYLCASSFSGTGAAGANVLTFGAGSRLTVL.

The chain employs TRBV7-2 and TRBJ2-4, with D uncertain. Germline-derived CDR1 and CDR2 are SGHTA and FQGNSA. CDR3 length equals 15 residues. V was clipped by 7 bases and J by 0 bases, with 13 bases between them. The CDR3 bases are TGTGCCAGCACCTGGTCGTCTGGAGCCAAAAACATTCAGTACTTC. Encoded protein: CASTWSSGAKNIQYF. Complete variable domain (other parts from reference TRBV7-2 and TRBJ2-4): GAGVSQSPSNKVTEKGKDVELRCDPISGHTALYWYRQSLGQGLEFLIYFQGNSAPDKSGLPSDRFSAERTGGSVSTLTIQRTQQEDSAVYLCASTWSSGAKNIQYFGAGTRLSVL.

The chain employs TRBV6-6 and TRBJ2-1, with 12 bases aligning to TRBD1. J lost 7 bases, V lost 5 bases, and 6 bases had no gene match. CDR3 length: 15 residues. CDR1 MNHNY and CDR2 SVGAGI come from the germline V gene (reference sequence). CDR3 bases: TGTGCCAGCAGTAAAGGGACAGGGGGCGCAAATGAGCAGTTCTTC. It codes for CASSKGTGGANEQFF.

The V gene is TRBV2, the J gene TRBJ1-2; D not resolved. The CDR3 extends over 18 amino acids. CDR1 is SNHLY, CDR2 FYNNEI, per germline. Trimming left V 6 bases short and J 7 bases short, with 30 bases between. This CDR3 is CASSATASRSGQKSGYTF. The CDR3 DNA sequence: TGTGCCAGCAGCGCCACCGCGTCCCGATCCGGGCAGAAGTCTGGCTACACCTTC.

The chain carries TRBV4-1 and TRBJ2-3; D not resolved. Germline V CDR1 and CDR2: MGHRA, YSYEKL. The CDR3 extends over 14 amino acids. V was trimmed by 4 bases and J by 1 base, leaving 9 bases between them. CDR3 nucleotide sequence: TGCGCCAGCAGCCTGGAGCGTGGCACAGATACGCAGTATTTT. Translation: CASSLERGTDTQYF.

The chain is built from TRBV5-4 and TRBJ2-1; TRBD2 matches 9 bases. CDR1 and CDR2 (germline): SGHNT, YYREEE (reference sequence). V dropped 0 bases and J dropped 7; count of bases not matched to a gene: 11. This CDR3 comprises 17 residues. The CDR3 protein is CASSLVRLAGEWNEQFF. The CDR3 nucleotides read TGTGCCAGCAGCTTGGTTCGGTTAGCGGGAGAATGGAATGAGCAGTTCTTC.

The rearrangement uses TRBV7-9 and TRBJ2-7, with 9 bases lining up with TRBD1. The CDR3 consists of 15 residues. Germline V gene data show CDR1 as SEHNR and CDR2 as FQNEAQ (reference sequence). The ends lost 1 base at V and 4 bases at J; junction bases unmatched: 5. The CDR3 sequence: CASSLGTGVLYEQYF. The DNA for the CDR3 is TGTGCCAGCAGCTTAGGGACAGGGGTTTTATACGAGCAGTACTTC.

This clone was seen once. The chain has TRBV2 and TRBJ2-5; TRBD2 is a possible D gene (5 bases). The CDR3 sequence is 14 residues long. Germline V lookup: CDR1 SNHLY, CDR2 FYNNEI. V lost 2 bases and J 5 bases, leaving 12 bases between the germline ends. The DNA of the CDR3 is TGTGCCAGCAGTGAACTTAGAGGGTCGGAGACCCAGTACTTC. Residues: CASSELRGSETQYF.

V is TRBV6-4 and J is TRBJ2-1, with 15 bases that match TRBD2. Germline V gene sequence: CDR1 MRHNA, CDR2 SNTAGT. V lost 6 bases and J lost 3; bases outside the gene matches: 21. CDR3 length: 22 amino acids. CDR3 amino acids: CASSDRRSDGLAGGRSYNEQFF. The CDR3 DNA is TGTGCCAGCAGCGACCGCCGAAGTGATGGACTAGCGGGAGGGCGGAGCTACAATGAGCAGTTCTTC.

The J gene is TRBJ2-7, the V gene TRBV5-1; 9 nucleotides match TRBD1. The CDR3 extends over 19 amino acids. The germline V gene has CDR1 SGHRS and CDR2 YFSETQ. J gave up 3 bases and V 4 bases, and 20 bases lay outside the gene matches. The CDR3 nucleotides read TGCGCCAGCAGCCCGACCGGAGGGACACCGGGACAGGGCTACTACGAGCAGTACTTC. Translated, it gives CASSPTGGTPGQGYYEQYF. Supplemented by reference TRBV5-1 and TRBJ2-7, the full variable domain reads KAGVTQTPRYLIKTRGQQVTLSCSPISGHRSVSWYQQTPGQGLQFLFEYFSETQRNKGNFPGRFSGRQFSNSRSEMNVSTLELGDSALYLCASSPTGGTPGQGYYEQYFGPGTRLTVT.